The 13 T cell receptor beta chains listed next were all sequenced from one sample in a study of cytomegalovirus exposure and HLA in healthy donors. A multiplex PCR was run with 60 Vbeta primers and 13 Jbeta primers. Assay: immunoSEQ multiplex PCR; the TCRdb copy retains only in-frame clones and omits some. This sample has roughly 110,000 clones, with approximately 73% found just once. The sequencing input was PBMCs. The receptors derive from a man aged 25 to 45 in good health and CMV-seronegative.

The chain links TRBV7-3 to TRBJ2-1; the match to TRBD2 covers 11 bases. Germline V lookup: CDR1 SGHTA, CDR2 FQGTGA. J lost 2 bases, V lost 2 bases, and 5 bases had no gene match. The CDR3 has 17 amino acids. This chain's CDR3 is CASSLASGRPAYNEQFF. The CDR3 region has the DNA TGTGCCAGCAGCTTAGCTAGCGGGAGGCCCGCCTACAATGAGCAGTTCTTC.

The rearrangement links TRBV30 to TRBJ1-2; maybe TRBD1 (6 bases). V was trimmed by 1 base and J by 4 bases, leaving 22 bases between them. The germline CDR1 and CDR2 sequences are GTSNPN and SVGIG (reference sequence). This CDR3 spans 17 amino acids. CDR3 nucleotides: TGTGCCTGGAGTGAGCAGTCAGGGGCGCGGAGGAGCTATGGCTACACCTTC. Residues: CAWSEQSGARRSYGYTF.

This clone was counted ten times or more. The chain uses TRBV5-1 and TRBJ2-1, with 7 bases lining up with TRBD2. Germline trimming cut 3 bases from V and 8 bases from J; bases unmatched to any gene: 17. Germline CDR1 and CDR2: SGHRS and YFSETQ. The CDR3 is 17 residues long. Here the CDR3 reads CASSSPPAGRERYEQFF. The CDR3 nucleotides read TGCGCCAGCAGCTCGCCGCCCGCGGGGCGGGAGAGATATGAGCAGTTCTTC.

The chain links TRBV5-6 to TRBJ2-3; the D gene is possibly TRBD2 (5 bases). Between the trimmed V and J ends, which lost 0 bases and 2 bases, there was a span of 10 bases. Germline CDR1 reads SGHDT; CDR2 reads YYEEEE. This CDR3 has 15 amino acids. CDR3 sequence (DNA): TGTGCCAGCAGCTTGGTCTCCCGGGACACAGATACGCAGTATTTT. Translation: CASSLVSRDTDTQYF.

This clone is a singleton in its sample. The J gene is TRBJ1-2, the V gene TRBV5-4; D call uncertain. The CDR3 totals 16 residues. Germline CDR1 and CDR2: SGHNT and YYREEE (reference sequence). Trimming stripped 0 bases from V and 0 bases from J, with 12 bases between. Here the CDR3 reads CASSLEGGHTNYGYTF. The CDR3 nucleotides are TGTGCCAGCAGCTTGGAGGGAGGCCATACTAACTATGGCTACACCTTC. The variable domain in full, completed from reference TRBV5-4 and TRBJ1-2, reads ETGVTQSPTHLIKTRGQQVTLRCSSQSGHNTVSWYQQALGQGPQFIFQYYREEENGRGNFPPRFSGLQFPNYSSELNVNALELDDSALYLCASSLEGGHTNYGYTFGSGTRLTVV.

The V call is TRBV5-1, the J call TRBJ1-2; D might be TRBD1 (5 bases). The CDR3 is made up of 16 amino acids. Per germline, CDR1 SGHRS and CDR2 YFSETQ. V lost 0 bases and J lost 0, with 12 bases in between. The DNA of the CDR3 is TGCGCCAGCAGCTTGGAGGGGCCGGACCCTAACTATGGCTACACCTTC. Translating it yields CASSLEGPDPNYGYTF. The variable domain in full, with the rest retrieved from reference TRBV5-1 and TRBJ1-2, is KAGVTQTPRYLIKTRGQQVTLSCSPISGHRSVSWYQQTPGQGLQFLFEYFSETQRNKGNFPGRFSGRQFSNSRSEMNVSTLELGDSALYLCASSLEGPDPNYGYTFGSGTRLTVV.

The V gene is TRBV5-1, the J gene TRBJ2-7, with 9 bases lining up with TRBD1. CDR1 is SGHRS, CDR2 YFSETQ, per germline. V trimming: 4 bases; J trimming: 5 bases; junction bases outside the gene matches: 25. CDR3 length: 20 residues. CDR3 region: CASSPGVPGQGGSSWDEQYF. The CDR3 nucleotides read TGCGCCAGCAGCCCGGGTGTCCCGGGACAGGGTGGTTCAAGCTGGGACGAGCAGTACTTC.

The rearrangement joins TRBV7-3 to TRBJ2-7; the D gene is possibly TRBD2 (6 bases). The ends were cut back, 2 bases at V and 5 bases at J, with 10 bases in the middle. The CDR3 is 13 amino acids. CDR1 SGHTA and CDR2 FQGTGA come from the germline V gene. The CDR3 protein is CASSLSGGDEQYF. The CDR3, as DNA: TGTGCCAGCAGCTTATCCGGGGGAGACGAGCAGTACTTC.

The chain carries TRBV21-1 and TRBJ1-6; the table's D call, TRBD1, was not checked against the DNA. TRBV21-1 is a known pseudogene. This CDR3 is built from 15 residues. CDR3 region: CASSTPTGANSPLHF. CDR3 DNA sequence: TGTGCCAGCAGCACACCGACAGGGGCTAATTCACCCCTCCACTTT.

The gene calls are TRBV28 and TRBJ1-2; no clear D. V dropped 5 bases and J dropped 4 bases, with 14 bases sitting between them. The CDR3 runs to 14 residues. Germline CDR1 is MDHEN and CDR2 is SYDVKM. CDR3 DNA sequence: TGTGCCAGCAGTCCAAATGACAAGTTCTATGGCTACACCTTC. Amino acid sequence: CASSPNDKFYGYTF.

The chain couples TRBV5-4 to TRBJ2-3; 13 bases line up with TRBD2. The CDR3 length is 15 residues. The V segment lost 3 bases and the J segment 5 bases; nucleotides outside the gene matches: 3. Germline-derived CDR1 and CDR2 are SGHNT and YYREEE (reference sequence). CDR3 sequence (DNA): TGTGCCAGCAGCTCGGGACTAGCGGGGTTAGATACGCAGTATTTT. Translating gives CASSSGLAGLDTQYF.

This clone was picked up a small number of times. This sequence joins TRBV6-5 and TRBJ2-7; TRBD2 matches 10 bases. Germline assignment: CDR1 MNHEY and CDR2 SVGAGI. The CDR3 is 16 amino acids. Trimming removed 0 bases from V and 2 bases from J; junction bases left unmatched: 4. The DNA for the CDR3 is TGTGCCAGCAGTTACTCGGGGACTAGCGTAGCCTACGAGCAGTACTTC. Residues: CASSYSGTSVAYEQYF.

V usage is TRBV29-1 and J usage is TRBJ2-3; D perhaps matches TRBD2 (7 bases). The germline V gene has CDR1 SQVTM and CDR2 ANQGSEA. CDR3 length: 16 residues. Deletions cut 3 bases from V and 3 bases from J, with 19 bases between. CDR3 sequence reads: CSVERGQTGGTDTQYF. As DNA, the CDR3 is TGCAGCGTTGAGAGAGGACAGACGGGAGGAACAGATACGCAGTATTTT.